These 21 T cell receptor beta chains came from one sample sequenced in a study of neurological immune-mediated disorders. From the 5' RACE reads, TCRdb called clonotypes with MiXCR, one entry per CDR3 protein. Of roughly 20,000 distinct CDR3 sequences detected, approximately 7.9% appear once; the ten largest clones hold less than 20%. Sequencing used CD8+ T cells from blood. These TCRs come from a woman aged 25 to 39 with HTLV-1-associated myelopathy (HAM/TSP).

This clonotype came up many times. This chain connects TRBV20-1 to TRBJ1-1; no firm D call. Germline-derived CDR1 and CDR2 are DFQATT and SNEGSKA (reference sequence). CDR3 size: 13 residues. CDR3 sequence: CRQSTRADQGAFF. Here the CDR3 DNA reads TGCAGGCAATCGACCCGGGCAGACCAAGGAGCTTTCTTT.

This clonotype was observed many times. The chain carries TRBV7-9 and TRBJ1-6, with D perhaps matching TRBD1 (5 bases). The CDR3 spans 15 residues. Looked up from germline, CDR1 is SEHNR and CDR2 is FQNEAQ (reference sequence). Trimming stripped 5 bases from V and 9 bases from J, with 17 bases between. The DNA for the CDR3 is TGTGCCAGCAGCCCCCTCGACGGGGGGAGTTCACCCCTCCACTTT. Translation gives CASSPLDGGSSPLHF.

There are many counts of this clonotype. The DNA of the CDR3 is TGTGCCAGCAGTGAAGGTAGCGGGGCGAGTCAGCCCCAGCATTTT. It translates to CASSEGSGASQPQHF. The chain is built from TRBV6-1 and TRBJ1-5; possible D gene TRBD1, 5 bases. Trimming pared 1 base from V and 6 bases from J, leaving 13 bases between. This CDR3 spans 15 amino acids. Germline V gene sequence: CDR1 MNHNS, CDR2 SASEGT.

This clonotype was picked up many times. The chain uses TRBV7-9 and TRBJ1-5, with a weak D call TRBD1 (5 bases). V was pared by 4 bases and J by 3 bases, with 19 bases between. The CDR3 is made up of 17 amino acids. Germline CDR1 SEHNR, CDR2 FQNEAQ (reference sequence). The CDR3 DNA reads as TGTGCCAGCAGCTCGGGCCTCGAAGGGGCCTTCAATCAGCCCCAGCATTTT. Translated: CASSSGLEGAFNQPQHF.

This clonotype occurred many times. The gene calls are TRBV7-6 and TRBJ1-1; tentative D call: TRBD1 (5 bases). Trimming took off 2 bases at V and 1 base at J, with 17 bases between the two ends. CDR1 and CDR2 (germline): SGHVS, FNYEAQ. The CDR3 runs to 17 residues. The CDR3 reads CASSLNRGTGSNTEAFF. The CDR3 nucleotides read TGTGCCAGCAGCTTAAATCGAGGGACGGGATCGAACACTGAAGCTTTCTTT.

This clonotype was counted ten times or more. This chain uses TRBV9 with TRBJ1-1; perhaps TRBD1 as D (6 bases). The V gene's germline CDR1 is SGDLS and CDR2 YYNGEE. CDR3 length equals 15 residues. Trimming shortened V by 3 bases and J by 0 bases, and 12 bases separated the two germline ends. The CDR3 sequence is CASSANQGLNTEAFF. The CDR3, as DNA: TGTGCCAGCAGCGCAAATCAGGGGCTGAACACTGAAGCTTTCTTT.

This clonotype was seen many times. The J gene is TRBJ2-5, the V gene TRBV29-1; 7 bases are a match to TRBD1. The CDR3 runs to 13 residues. Germline lookup yields CDR1 SQVTM and CDR2 ANQGSEA. With V trimmed by 6 bases and J by 3 bases, 7 bases remained unmatched. Here the CDR3 reads CSVPGQKKETQYF. The CDR3 DNA reads as TGCAGCGTCCCGGGACAGAAGAAAGAGACCCAGTACTTC.

This clonotype was picked up many times. V usage is TRBV5-1 and J usage is TRBJ1-1; perhaps TRBD1 as D (6 bases). Germline V gene data show CDR1 as SGHRS and CDR2 as YFSETQ. This CDR3 comprises 15 residues. The V and J ends lost 0 bases and 0 bases respectively, with 9 bases between them. CDR3 bases: TGCGCCAGCAGCTTGGTCGCAGGGGTGAACACTGAAGCTTTCTTT. Protein product: CASSLVAGVNTEAFF. Full variable domain (missing parts from reference TRBV5-1 and TRBJ1-1): KAGVTQTPRYLIKTRGQQVTLSCSPISGHRSVSWYQQTPGQGLQFLFEYFSETQRNKGNFPGRFSGRQFSNSRSEMNVSTLELGDSALYLCASSLVAGVNTEAFFGQGTRLTVV.

This clonotype has at least ten counts. J is TRBJ2-1 and V is TRBV30, with D unclear. Per the germline V gene, CDR1 is GTSNPN and CDR2 is SVGIG (reference sequence). Trimming removed 0 bases at V and 5 bases at J, with 14 bases between. The CDR3 has 15 residues. The CDR3 is CAWSVGPPNHNEQFF. As DNA, the CDR3 is TGTGCCTGGAGTGTTGGACCCCCGAACCACAATGAGCAGTTCTTC.

This clonotype was recorded at least ten times. The V and J genes are TRBV4-2 and TRBJ2-7; D is perhaps TRBD2 (7 bases). Germline V gene lookup returns CDR1 LGHNA and CDR2 YNFKEQ. The V gene lost 0 bases and the J gene lost 2 bases, with 11 bases spanning the gap. The CDR3 consists of 15 residues. CDR3 coding DNA: TGTGCCAGCAGCCAAGATCGGGGGGCCGCCTACGAGCAGTACTTC. Translating gives CASSQDRGAAYEQYF.

This clonotype was recorded many times. The chain employs TRBV11-2 and TRBJ2-3; 10 nucleotides agree with TRBD1. V lost 5 bases to trimming and J lost 7 bases; unmatched junction nucleotides: 12. Germline assignment: CDR1 SGHAT and CDR2 FQNNGV. The CDR3 consists of 16 residues. The CDR3 DNA sequence: TGTGCCAGCAGCGCAACCCGGGACAGGGGAAGAAATACGCAGTATTTT. It yields the protein CASSATRDRGRNTQYF. Together with reference TRBV11-2 and TRBJ2-3, the CDR3 gives the full variable domain: EAGVAQSPRYKIIEKRQSVAFWCNPISGHATLYWYQQILGQGPKLLIQFQNNGVVDDSQLPKDRFSAERLKGVDSTLKIQPAKLEDSAVYLCASSATRDRGRNTQYFGPGTRLTVL.

In its sample, this clonotype was seen many times. The rearrangement uses TRBV3-1 and TRBJ2-3; D is ambiguous. Germline-derived CDR1 and CDR2 are LGHDT and YNNKEL (reference sequence). The CDR3 is made up of 16 amino acids. The V gene lost 0 bases and the J gene lost 2 bases, with 12 bases spanning the gap. In DNA form, the CDR3 reads TGTGCCAGCAGCCAAGATTTACCGCAAATCACAGATACGCAGTATTTT. This translates into CASSQDLPQITDTQYF.

This clonotype has a count of ten or more. This chain links TRBV7-2 with TRBJ2-7; 9 nucleotides match TRBD2. The V segment lost 2 bases and the J segment 0 bases; nucleotides outside the gene matches: 5. Germline values: CDR1 SGHTA, CDR2 FQGNSA. The CDR3 covers 16 residues. For the CDR3, the DNA is TGTGCCAGCAGCTTACCCAGAGCGGGGGGCTCCTACGAGCAGTACTTC. Translation gives CASSLPRAGGSYEQYF.

This clonotype was counted at least ten times. The gene calls are TRBV20-1 and TRBJ1-3; D is ambiguous. Trimming took 7 bases from V and 0 from J, leaving 4 bases between them. The germline V gene has CDR1 DFQATT and CDR2 SNEGSKA (reference sequence). The CDR3 is 11 residues long. DNA of the CDR3: TGCAGTGGATCCTCTGGAAACACCATATATTTT. Translated, it gives CSGSSGNTIYF.

This clonotype appeared many times. V is TRBV24-1 and J is TRBJ2-7, with 7 nucleotides matching TRBD1. From germline, CDR1 is KGHDR and CDR2 SFDVKD. With 4 bases clipped from V and 5 bases from J, the junction kept 7 bases outside the gene matches. There are 14 residues in the CDR3. The CDR3 sequence is CATSETGFGDEQYF. The DNA of the CDR3 is TGTGCCACCAGTGAGACAGGGTTCGGGGACGAGCAGTACTTC.

The chain recombines TRBV5-6 with TRBJ1-4; D gene ambiguous. The ends were cut back, 4 bases at V and 3 bases at J, with 10 bases in the middle. This CDR3 contains 14 residues. The germline CDR1 and CDR2 sequences are SGHDT and YYEEEE. The CDR3 loop reads CASSRTVSNEKLFF. CDR3 nucleotide sequence: TGTGCCAGCAGCCGGACGGTGTCTAATGAAAAACTGTTTTTT.

This clonotype was detected only once. The chain combines TRBV5-1 with TRBJ2-1, with D unclear. Trimming stripped 4 bases from V and 10 bases from J, with 12 bases between. Germline V CDR1 and CDR2: SGHRS, YFSETQ. The CDR3 sequence is 12 residues long. The CDR3 DNA sequence: TGCGCCAGCAGCAATACGGGCGGCGAGCAGTTCTTC. Protein sequence: CASSNTGGEQFF.

This clonotype was seen ten or more times. The rearrangement links TRBV27 to TRBJ1-1; D perhaps matches TRBD1 (6 bases). Germline V gene lookup returns CDR1 MNHEY and CDR2 SMNVEV (reference sequence). Trimming cost V 5 bases and J 7 bases, with 17 bases left between them. The CDR3 sequence is 14 residues long. The CDR3 nucleotides are TGTGCCAGCAGTCTCCGAACAGGGTATCTTGAAGCTTTCTTT. It specifies CASSLRTGYLEAFF.

This clonotype showed up many times. The chain has TRBV25-1 and TRBJ2-2, with D unclear. Germline V gene data show CDR1 as MGHDK and CDR2 as SYGVNS. With 0 bases removed from V and 6 bases from J, the gap between germline ends came to 8 bases. This CDR3 spans 14 amino acids. The CDR3 reads CASSEYSSPGELFF. The DNA for the CDR3 is TGTGCCAGCAGTGAATATTCGAGCCCCGGGGAGCTGTTTTTT.

This clonotype has at least ten counts. This chain connects TRBV7-2 to TRBJ1-2, with 10 bases that match TRBD1. The CDR3 is 16 residues long. CDR1 and CDR2 (germline): SGHTA, FQGNSA. With 3 bases clipped from V and 7 bases from J, the junction kept 11 bases outside the gene matches. The CDR3 region is CASSLGPGTGAIGYTF. The CDR3, as DNA: TGTGCCAGCAGCTTGGGCCCCGGGACAGGGGCCATTGGCTACACCTTC.

This clonotype appeared many times. The gene calls are TRBV12-3 or TRBV12-4 and TRBJ2-1; 9 nucleotides align to TRBD1. V trimming: 5 bases; J trimming: 2 bases; junction bases outside the gene matches: 16. The CDR3 has 19 residues. CDR3 sequence reads: CASSQPGQGGSITYNEQFF. The CDR3 coding sequence is TGTGCCAGCAGTCAACCGGGACAGGGAGGTTCCATTACCTACAATGAGCAGTTCTTC.